The text below deals with one T cell receptor beta chain. The target antigen is unknown. Researchers ran the assay at a deep level. Clones were read by immunoSEQ multiplex PCR, and TCRdb kept only the in-frame ones, dropping some. This sample has millions of clones, with approximately 92% found just once. This entry comes from a study of shared clonotypes between healthy human individuals. General observations from the study: The study sampled only blood, and tissue repertoires likely differ. All-four-donor shared clonotypes had higher generation probabilities than non-shared clonotypes did. It was observed that 5% to 6.5% of naive CD4 clonotypes were shared across several donors.

Trimming took 7 bases from V and 3 from J, leaving 13 bases between them. Germline V gene lookup returns CDR1 SNHLY and CDR2 FYNNEI. CDR3 size: 15 residues. The rearrangement joins TRBV2 to TRBJ1-6; D is unresolved. The source of this sequence is a man aged 18 to 30 in good health. The sample was naive CD4+ T cells sorted from blood. Subset specified: CD45RA+ positively selected. In DNA form, the CDR3 reads TGTGCCAGCAAGGTGGCTACTATCTATAATTCACCCCTCCACTTT. It specifies CASKVATIYNSPLHF. Based on the CDR3 plus reference TRBV2 and TRBJ1-6, the full variable domain is EPEVTQTPSHQVTQMGQEVILRCVPISNHLYFYWYRQILGQKVEFLVSFYNNEISEKSEIFDDQFSVERPDGSNFTLKIRSTKLEDSAMYFCASKVATIYNSPLHFGNGTRLTVT.